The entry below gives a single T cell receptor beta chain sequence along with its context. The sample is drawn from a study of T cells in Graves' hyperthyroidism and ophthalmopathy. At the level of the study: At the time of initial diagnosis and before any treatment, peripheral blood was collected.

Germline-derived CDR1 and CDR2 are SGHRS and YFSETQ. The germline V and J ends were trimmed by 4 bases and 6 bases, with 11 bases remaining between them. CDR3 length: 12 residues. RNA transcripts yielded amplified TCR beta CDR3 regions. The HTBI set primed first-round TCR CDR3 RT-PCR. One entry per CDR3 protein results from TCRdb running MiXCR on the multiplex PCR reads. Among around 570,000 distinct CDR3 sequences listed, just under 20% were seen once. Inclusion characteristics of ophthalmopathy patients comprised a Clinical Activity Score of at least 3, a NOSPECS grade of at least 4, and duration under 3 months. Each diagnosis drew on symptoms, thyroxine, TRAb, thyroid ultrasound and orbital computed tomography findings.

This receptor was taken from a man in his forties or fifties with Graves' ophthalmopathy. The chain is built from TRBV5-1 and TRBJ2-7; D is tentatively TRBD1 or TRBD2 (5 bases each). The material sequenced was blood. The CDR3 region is CASSTGAGEQYF. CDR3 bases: TGCGCCAGCAGCACCGGGGCGGGCGAGCAGTACTTC.